The following is a TCR beta chain sequence with its context. Participant ages covered 18 to 89 years across approximately 25 US areas. Participants had their cohort set by participant-reported clinical history. Per the original data handling: Amplification of reference gene primers provided the estimated nucleated cell counts. Sequencing was performed with immunoSEQ multiplex PCR; in TCRdb, only in-frame clones are kept and a portion is missing. The DNA gave D and trimming, while V, J and clone size come from that table. The repertoire has 110,000 to 150,000 clones, about 87% of them found once; the top ten carry about 10%. The entry originates in a study of blood T cell repertoires in COVID-19. Trimming cost V 7 bases and J 0 bases, with 15 bases left between them. Germline V gene sequence: CDR1 MDHEN, CDR2 SYDVKM. The CDR3 is made up of 15 amino acids.

Sequenced: PBMCs or T cells enriched from blood (not recorded which). The sequence came from a man in his 60s who had recovered from COVID-19. The genes are TRBV28 and TRBJ2-5; D is perhaps TRBD2 (5 bases). The CDR3 region is CASMAGDLYQETQYF. The CDR3 DNA sequence: TGTGCCAGCATGGCGGGCGACTTGTACCAAGAGACCCAGTACTTC.